This T cell receptor beta chain derives from a study of OX40 agonist ivuxolimab in advanced cancers. Study-level background: The costimulatory receptor OX40 (CD134) was targeted by ivuxolimab, a fully human IgG2 agonistic monoclonal antibody. The monotherapy dose-escalation portion (N ≈ 55 patients) of the phase I ivuxolimab trial is reported in the paper. Prior anti-PD-1, anti-PD-L1 or anti-CTLA-4 therapy was permitted, and checkpoint inhibitors had been received by under 50% of dose-escalation patients. A male proportion of about 79% and a mean age of around 60 years, ranging from roughly 20 to 80, were recorded for the dose-escalation cohort. Intravenous ivuxolimab was administered to patients every 2 weeks at six dose levels: 0.01, 0.1, 0.3, 1.5, 3 and 10 mg/kg. The purpose of peripheral TCRbeta sequencing was to test whether ivuxolimab changed TCR sequence diversity and led to clonal T-cell expansion. Among the approximately 50 dose-escalation patients, 19 had hepatocellular carcinoma, approximately 15 melanoma, 9 renal cell carcinoma and 9 head and neck cancer. Partial responses occurred in three dose-escalation patients: two with cutaneous melanoma and one with hepatocellular carcinoma. Broader findings and caveats from the paper: In the 0.1-3.0 mg/kg groups, partial responders had among the lowest normalized peripheral clonal expansion, particularly in CD8+ T cells. Low levels of normalized T-cell clonal expansion were also seen in some patients who did not respond. After ivuxolimab, expanded clones were on average more numerous among CD8+ T cells than among CD4+ T cells. Which antigens the clonally expanded peripheral T cells were specific for was not determined. At doses of 0.1 to 3.0 mg/kg, clonal expansion of both CD4+ and CD8+ T cells in blood was seen between baseline and week 6.

For sequencing of the TCRbeta CDR3 region, genomic DNA was extracted from the sorted cells. The immunoSEQ Assay was used for sequencing of TCRbeta CDR3 regions. TCRdb limited this immuneACCESS table to in-frame rearrangements with V and J called. A share of clones is missing; checked studies link under half to unresolved V genes, and the rest is unexplained. Across this sample there are about 22,000 clones, with roughly 84% seen only once. The leading ten clones occupy 30% to 35% of the sample. The CDR3 goes from the cysteine to the phenylalanine over 12 residues. Of the read, only the CDR3 DNA is kept; its 36 bases are in frame from base 1. Deletion took 7 bases off V and 3 bases off J, with a span of 12 bases between the germline ends. The germline V gene yields SQVTM for CDR1 and ANQGSEA for CDR2. On this clone: Its antigen target is currently unknown. Per-nucleotide qualities are absent, and no much larger clonotype sits a single base away.

The trial excluded patients who had a history of autoimmune disease or were on systemic immunosuppression. In every dose cohort, peripheral blood was drawn for TCR sequencing at baseline, cycle 4 day 1, and cycle 7 day 1. The samples were drawn from a first-in-human, open-label, multicenter phase I dose-escalation trial of ivuxolimab. Adults with locally advanced or metastatic melanoma, renal cell carcinoma, hepatocellular carcinoma or head and neck squamous cell carcinoma were enrolled in the trial. CD4+ and CD8+ T cells were sorted separately from peripheral blood before TCR sequencing. The input for sequencing was CD4+ or CD8+ T cells sorted from blood, taken in a trial of the OX40 agonist ivuxolimab. The chain is assembled from TRBV29-1 and TRBJ1-1; no D gene call is confident. This TCR was recovered from an adult with an advanced solid tumor such as melanoma, head and neck, liver or kidney cancer. The nucleotides are TGCAGCGCCATTGGAGTAGACACTGAAGCTTTCTTT. Its protein is CSAIGVDTEAFF.